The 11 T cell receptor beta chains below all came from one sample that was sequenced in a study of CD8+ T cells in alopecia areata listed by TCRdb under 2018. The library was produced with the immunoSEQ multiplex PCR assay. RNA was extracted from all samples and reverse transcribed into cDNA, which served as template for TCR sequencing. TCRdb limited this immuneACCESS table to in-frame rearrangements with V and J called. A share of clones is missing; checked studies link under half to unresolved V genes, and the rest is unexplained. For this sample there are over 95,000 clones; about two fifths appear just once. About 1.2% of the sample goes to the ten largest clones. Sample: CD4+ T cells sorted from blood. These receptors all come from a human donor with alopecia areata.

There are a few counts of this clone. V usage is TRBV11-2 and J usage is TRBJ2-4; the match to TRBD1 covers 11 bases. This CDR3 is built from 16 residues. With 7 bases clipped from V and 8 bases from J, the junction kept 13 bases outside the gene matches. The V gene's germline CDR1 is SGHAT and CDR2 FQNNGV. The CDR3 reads CASTLSSGTGGHIQYF. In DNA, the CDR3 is TGTGCCAGCACTCTTTCATCCGGGACAGGGGGACACATTCAGTACTTC.

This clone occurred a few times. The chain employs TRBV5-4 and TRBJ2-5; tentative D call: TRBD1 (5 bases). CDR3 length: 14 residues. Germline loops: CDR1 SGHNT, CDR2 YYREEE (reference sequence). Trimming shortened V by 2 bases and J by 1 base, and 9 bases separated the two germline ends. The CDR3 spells CASSFDSSQETQYF. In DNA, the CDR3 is TGTGCCAGCAGCTTCGACAGTTCCCAAGAGACCCAGTACTTC.

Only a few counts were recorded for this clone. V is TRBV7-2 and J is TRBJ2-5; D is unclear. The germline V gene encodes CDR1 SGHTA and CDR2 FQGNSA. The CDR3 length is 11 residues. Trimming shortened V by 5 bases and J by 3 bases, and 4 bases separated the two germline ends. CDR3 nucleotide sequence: TGTGCCAGCAGCCGAAAAGAGACCCAGTACTTC. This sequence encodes CASSRKETQYF.

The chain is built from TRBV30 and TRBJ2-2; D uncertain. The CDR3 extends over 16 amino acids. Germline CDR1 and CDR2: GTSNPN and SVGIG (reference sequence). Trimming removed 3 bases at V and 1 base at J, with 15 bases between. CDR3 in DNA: TGTGCCTGGAGCCGCTGGCACAATTTGAACACCGGGGAGCTGTTTTTT. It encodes CAWSRWHNLNTGELFF.

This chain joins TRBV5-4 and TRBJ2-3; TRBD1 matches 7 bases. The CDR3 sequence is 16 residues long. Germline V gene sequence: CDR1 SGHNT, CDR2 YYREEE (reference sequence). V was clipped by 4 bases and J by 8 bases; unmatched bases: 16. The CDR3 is CASSTTADRSTATQYF. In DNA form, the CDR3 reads TGTGCCAGCAGCACGACTGCGGACAGGTCAACGGCTACGCAGTATTTT.

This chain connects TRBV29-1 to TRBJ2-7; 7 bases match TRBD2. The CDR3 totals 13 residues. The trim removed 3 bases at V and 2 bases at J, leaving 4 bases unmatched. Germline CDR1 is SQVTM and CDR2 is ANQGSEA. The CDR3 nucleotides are TGCAGCGTTGACTTGGGAGGGACCTACGAGCAGTACTTC. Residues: CSVDLGGTYEQYF.

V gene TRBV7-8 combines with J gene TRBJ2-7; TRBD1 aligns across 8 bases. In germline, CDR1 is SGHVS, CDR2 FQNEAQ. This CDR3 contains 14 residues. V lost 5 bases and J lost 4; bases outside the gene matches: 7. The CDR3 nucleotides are TGTGCCAGCAGCGGGCGGACAGGGAGGTACGAGCAGTACTTC. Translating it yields CASSGRTGRYEQYF.

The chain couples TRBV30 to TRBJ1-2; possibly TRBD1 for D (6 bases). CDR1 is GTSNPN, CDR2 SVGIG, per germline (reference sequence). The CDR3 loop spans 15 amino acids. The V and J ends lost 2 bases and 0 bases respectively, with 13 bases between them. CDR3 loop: CAWSQSSGANYGYTF. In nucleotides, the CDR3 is TGTGCCTGGAGTCAGTCCTCAGGGGCTAACTATGGCTACACCTTC.

The CDR3 nucleotides read TGTGCCTGGAGGACGGGGGGCTACAATGAGCAGTTCTTC. This translates into CAWRTGGYNEQFF. The rearrangement uses TRBV30 and TRBJ2-1, with 7 bases that match TRBD2. The V gene's germline CDR1 is GTSNPN and CDR2 SVGIG (reference sequence). This CDR3 spans 13 amino acids. V shed 3 bases and J 3 bases; nucleotides not matched to a gene: 2. The full variable domain, in which reference TRBV30 and TRBJ2-1 provide the parts outside the CDR3, is SQTIHQWPATLVQPVGSPLSLECTVEGTSNPNLYWYRQAAGRGLQLLFYSVGIGQISSEVPQNLSASRPQDRQFILSSKKLLLSDSGFYLCAWRTGGYNEQFFGPGTRLTVL.

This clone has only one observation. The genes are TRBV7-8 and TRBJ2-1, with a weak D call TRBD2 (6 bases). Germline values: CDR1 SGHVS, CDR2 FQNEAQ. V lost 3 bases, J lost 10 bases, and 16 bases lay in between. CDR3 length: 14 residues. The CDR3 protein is CASSLRDRSTEQFF. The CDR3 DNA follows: TGTGCCAGCAGCTTGCGGGACCGGTCAACCGAGCAGTTCTTC.

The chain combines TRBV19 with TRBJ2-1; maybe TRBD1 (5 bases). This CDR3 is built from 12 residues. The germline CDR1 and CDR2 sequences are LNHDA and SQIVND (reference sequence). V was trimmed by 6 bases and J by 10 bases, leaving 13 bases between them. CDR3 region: CASRLPAGEQFF. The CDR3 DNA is TGTGCCAGTAGATTGCCGGCAGGGGAGCAGTTCTTC.